Below are 16 T cell receptor beta chains sequenced from a single sample in a study of T cell responses to AZD1222 COVID-19 vaccine. Some clones are missing from TCRdb's copy, which holds only in-frame ones; the method was immunoSEQ multiplex PCR. Among about 200,000 clones listed, about 90% were seen once. The source was peripheral blood, collected on day 0 of AZD1222 vaccination. These receptors originate from an adult in good health.

This clone was picked up one time. V usage is TRBV7-6 and J usage is TRBJ2-5, with 10 bases that match TRBD2. CDR1 SGHVS and CDR2 FNYEAQ come from the germline V gene. Trimming removed 4 bases from V and 2 bases from J; junction bases left unmatched: 7. The CDR3 runs 16 residues. In nucleotides, the CDR3 is TGTGCCAGCAGCTCCGGACTAGCGGTCCTACAAGAGACCCAGTACTTC. Protein: CASSSGLAVLQETQYF.

This chain joins TRBV6-5 and TRBJ1-2; the D is unclear. V was shortened by 5 bases and J by 7 bases, with 17 bases between the two germline ends. Germline CDR1 reads MNHEY; CDR2 reads SVGAGI. This CDR3 has 14 residues. CDR3 bases: TGTGCCAGCAGTCCTCGTCCGGACGACCCTGGCTACACCTTC. Translated: CASSPRPDDPGYTF.

The chain couples TRBV30 to TRBJ2-4; no clear D. V lost 2 bases and J 0 bases, leaving 8 bases between the germline ends. This CDR3 is 14 amino acids long. The germline V gene encodes CDR1 GTSNPN and CDR2 SVGIG (reference sequence). The CDR3 DNA reads as TGTGCCTGGAGTCCGGCAGGAGCCAAAAACATTCAGTACTTC. It specifies CAWSPAGAKNIQYF.

The rearrangement links TRBV24-1 to TRBJ2-3, with a tentative D call TRBD1 (6 bases). Germline V gene data show CDR1 as KGHDR and CDR2 as SFDVKD. The CDR3 totals 12 residues. V was cut by 2 bases and J by 13 bases, with 12 bases left in between. CDR3 sequence reads: CATSDSNRVEYF. As DNA, the CDR3 is TGTGCCACCAGTGATTCGAACAGGGTGGAGTATTTT.

The rearrangement joins TRBV11-2 to TRBJ2-2; 11 bases match TRBD2. Germline lookup yields CDR1 SGHAT and CDR2 FQNNGV. The CDR3 is 16 residues long. V was pared by 4 bases and J by 2 bases, with 3 bases of the junction left unmatched. The CDR3 reads CASSSLAGGNTGELFF. CDR3 in DNA: TGTGCCAGCAGCTCCCTAGCGGGGGGTAACACCGGGGAGCTGTTTTTT.

The chain has TRBV5-1 and TRBJ1-1; the D gene is possibly TRBD1 (6 bases). Germline values: CDR1 SGHRS, CDR2 YFSETQ. There are 13 residues in the CDR3. The CDR3 sequence: CASGGASRTEAFF. In nucleotides, the CDR3 is TGCGCGAGCGGGGGGGCTAGCCGCACTGAAGCTTTCTTT. Full variable domain (missing parts from reference TRBV5-1 and TRBJ1-1): KAGVTQTPRYLIKTRGQQVTLSCSPISGHRSVSWYQQTPGQGLQFLFEYFSETQRNKGNFPGRFSGRQFSNSRSEMNVSTLELGDSALYLCASGGASRTEAFFGQGTRLTVV.

This clone was counted only a few times. Other DNA sequences in the sample encode the same CDR3. The chain carries TRBV30 and TRBJ2-2; no firm D call. The V and J ends lost 1 base and 1 base respectively, with 4 bases between them. The CDR3 spans 13 residues. Germline V gene sequence: CDR1 GTSNPN, CDR2 SVGIG (reference sequence). In DNA, the CDR3 is TGTGCCTGGAGTGGAAGGAACACCGGGGAGCTGTTTTTT. It specifies CAWSGRNTGELFF.

This sequence joins TRBV6-5 and TRBJ1-5; D gene ambiguous. The CDR3 extends over 15 amino acids. CDR1 is MNHEY and CDR2 is SVGAGI in the germline V gene. Trimming shortened V by 0 bases and J by 0 bases, and 6 bases separated the two germline ends. The CDR3 reads CASSYSWNSNQPQHF. The DNA of the CDR3 is TGTGCCAGCAGTTACTCCTGGAATAGCAATCAGCCCCAGCATTTT.

The chain joins TRBV30 to TRBJ1-2, with D hard to call. Germline CDR1 is GTSNPN and CDR2 is SVGIG (reference sequence). V lost 1 base and J 8 bases, leaving 5 bases between the germline ends. CDR3 length equals 10 residues. The CDR3 DNA is TGTGCCTGGAGTGGGGTGGGCTACACCTTC. Translating gives CAWSGVGYTF.

The chain carries TRBV9 and TRBJ1-1; a possible D gene is TRBD1 (5 bases). This CDR3 region has 17 residues. Looked up from germline, CDR1 is SGDLS and CDR2 is YYNGEE. Trimming shortened V by 1 base and J by 0 bases, and 16 bases separated the two germline ends. CDR3 nucleotides: TGTGCCAGCAGCGTACAAGACAGTCTCCACATGAACACTGAAGCTTTCTTT. Protein sequence: CASSVQDSLHMNTEAFF.

This rearrangement joins TRBV11-2 to TRBJ1-1; TRBD1 might be the D (6 bases). Trimming cost V 5 bases and J 4 bases, with 17 bases left between them. From germline, CDR1 is SGHAT and CDR2 FQNNGV. The CDR3 extends over 15 amino acids. CDR3 amino acids: CASSTPRGTPTEAFF. CDR3 DNA sequence: TGTGCCAGCAGCACGCCACGAGGGACACCCACTGAAGCTTTCTTT.

The rearrangement uses TRBV7-9 and TRBJ1-2; no definite D call. Germline V gene data show CDR1 as SEHNR and CDR2 as FQNEAQ (reference sequence). The CDR3 is made up of 14 amino acids. V lost 2 bases and J 8 bases, leaving 15 bases between the germline ends. CDR3 sequence reads: CASSLREGAEGYTF. The CDR3 DNA is TGTGCCAGCAGCTTAAGAGAGGGAGCGGAAGGCTACACCTTC. Full variable domain (missing parts from reference TRBV7-9 and TRBJ1-2): DTGVSQNPRHKITKRGQNVTFRCDPISEHNRLYWYRQTLGQGPEFLTYFQNEAQLEKSRLLSDRFSAERPKGSFSTLEIQRTEQGDSAMYLCASSLREGAEGYTFGSGTRLTVV.

The rearrangement links TRBV2 to TRBJ2-1; 9 bases align to TRBD1. After removal of 7 bases from V and 7 bases from J, the junction contained 5 bases not matched to a gene. The CDR3 extends over 13 amino acids. Looked up from germline, CDR1 is SNHLY and CDR2 is FYNNEI. The CDR3 loop is CASTGTGYNEQFF. CDR3 in DNA: TGTGCCAGCACCGGGACAGGGTATAATGAGCAGTTCTTC.

This chain joins TRBV2 and TRBJ2-7; D is unclear. The CDR3 length is 13 residues. Looked up from germline, CDR1 is SNHLY and CDR2 is FYNNEI. V was pared by 8 bases and J by 0 bases, with 11 bases between. The CDR3 loop is CASRLGSSYEQYF. The CDR3 region has the DNA TGTGCCAGCCGCCTCGGGTCCTCCTACGAGCAGTACTTC.

The chain has TRBV10-1 and TRBJ1-1; tentatively, D is TRBD1 (5 bases). V was cut by 5 bases and J by 10 bases, with 14 bases left in between. CDR3 length equals 12 residues. The germline V gene has CDR1 WNHNN and CDR2 SYGVQD (reference sequence). CDR3 nucleotides: TGCGCCAGCAGTCCGAAGGGGAGAGGAGCTTTCTTT. Translation: CASSPKGRGAFF.

This chain uses TRBV5-1 with TRBJ2-1; TRBD1 aligns across 8 bases. Per germline, CDR1 SGHRS and CDR2 YFSETQ. The V gene end was trimmed by 2 bases and the J gene end by 6 bases; junction bases not matched to a gene: 10. The CDR3 is made up of 16 amino acids. CDR3 loop: CASSFPDRAGGNEQFF. As DNA, the CDR3 is TGCGCCAGCAGCTTCCCGGACAGGGCAGGGGGCAATGAGCAGTTCTTC.